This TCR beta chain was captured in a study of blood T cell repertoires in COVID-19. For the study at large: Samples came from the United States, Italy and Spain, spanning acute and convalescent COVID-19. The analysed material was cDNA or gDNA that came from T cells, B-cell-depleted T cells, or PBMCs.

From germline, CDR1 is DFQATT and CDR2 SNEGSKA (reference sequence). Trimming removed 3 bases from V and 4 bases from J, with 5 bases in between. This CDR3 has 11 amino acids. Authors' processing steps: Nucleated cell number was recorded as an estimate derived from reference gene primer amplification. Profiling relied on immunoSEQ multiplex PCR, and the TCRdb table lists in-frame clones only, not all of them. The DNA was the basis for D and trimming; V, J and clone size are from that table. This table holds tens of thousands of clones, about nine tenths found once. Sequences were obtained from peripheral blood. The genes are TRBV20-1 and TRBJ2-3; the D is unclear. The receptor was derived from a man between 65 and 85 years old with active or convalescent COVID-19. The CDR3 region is CSASGADTQYF. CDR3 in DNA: TGCAGTGCTAGCGGTGCAGATACGCAGTATTTT.